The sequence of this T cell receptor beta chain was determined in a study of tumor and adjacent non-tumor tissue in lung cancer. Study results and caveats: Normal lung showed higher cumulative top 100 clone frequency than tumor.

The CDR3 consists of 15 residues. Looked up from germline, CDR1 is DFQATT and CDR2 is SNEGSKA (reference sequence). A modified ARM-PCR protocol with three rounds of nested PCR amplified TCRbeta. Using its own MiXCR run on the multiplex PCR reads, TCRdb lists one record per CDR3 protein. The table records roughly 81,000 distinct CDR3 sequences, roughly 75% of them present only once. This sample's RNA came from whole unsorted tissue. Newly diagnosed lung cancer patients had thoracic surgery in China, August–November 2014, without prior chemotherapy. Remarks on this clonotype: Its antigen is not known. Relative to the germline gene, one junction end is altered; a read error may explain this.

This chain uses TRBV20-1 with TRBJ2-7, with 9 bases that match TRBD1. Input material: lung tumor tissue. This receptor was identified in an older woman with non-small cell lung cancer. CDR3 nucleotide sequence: TGCAATGCTAGAGGAGACCACAGGGGGCTGAGGGAGCATTACTTC. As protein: CNARGDHRGLREHYF.